The rows below give T cell receptor beta chains drawn from one sample of a study of CD8 T cells in Susac syndrome. TCRdb analysed the immunoSEQ multiplex PCR reads with MiXCR anew, one entry per CDR3 protein. This table has about 150,000 distinct CDR3 sequences, around 96% appearing once. The sequenced sample was CD4+ T cells from PBMCs. These receptors were collected from a human donor with Susac syndrome. CDR3s include the opening cysteine and the closing phenylalanine or tryptophan. Each record gives: CDR3 length, J gene, clone size, D gene, V gene, CDR3 protein, CDR3 DNA. The D gene is left open where the match is weak. Rows may omit the clone size; those that give it use once, few, many or a size class.

cdr3_length: 14; j_call: TRBJ2-2; clone_size: once; d_call: -; v_call: TRBV5-8; cdr3_aa: CASPKSFNTGELFF; cdr3_nt: TGTGCCAGCCCCAAGAGTTTCAACACCGGGGAGCTGTTTTTT
cdr3_length: 14; j_call: TRBJ1-2; clone_size: -; d_call: -; v_call: TRBV5-1; cdr3_aa: CASSGQVDSYGYTF; cdr3_nt: TGCGCCAGCAGCGGGCAAGTGGACAGCTATGGCTACACCTTC
cdr3_length: 13; j_call: TRBJ2-3; clone_size: -; d_call: -; v_call: TRBV7-9; cdr3_aa: CASRLGVTDTQYF; cdr3_nt: TGTGCCAGCAGATTAGGAGTCACAGATACGCAGTATTTT
cdr3_length: 16; j_call: TRBJ1-1; clone_size: -; d_call: -; v_call: TRBV21-1; cdr3_aa: CASSPWPGRTNTEAFF; cdr3_nt: TGTGCCAGCAGCCCGTGGCCGGGACGGACGAACACTGAAGCTTTCTTT
cdr3_length: 12; j_call: TRBJ2-7; clone_size: -; d_call: TRBD2; v_call: TRBV29-1; cdr3_aa: CSVVLAGYEQYF; cdr3_nt: TGCAGCGTTGTACTAGCGGGGTACGAGCAGTACTTC
cdr3_length: 15; j_call: TRBJ1-5; clone_size: -; d_call: TRBD1; v_call: TRBV4-1; cdr3_aa: CASSQDGQGTQPQHF; cdr3_nt: TGCGCCAGCAGCCAAGATGGACAGGGGACCCAGCCCCAGCATTTT
cdr3_length: 16; j_call: TRBJ2-2; clone_size: -; d_call: -; v_call: TRBV4-1; cdr3_aa: CASSQDRGTNTGELFF; cdr3_nt: TGCGCCAGCAGCCAAGATCGGGGAACCAACACCGGGGAGCTGTTTTTT
cdr3_length: 15; j_call: TRBJ2-5; clone_size: -; d_call: TRBD2; v_call: TRBV6-2/TRBV6-3; cdr3_aa: CASSRTTSGGETQYF; cdr3_nt: TGTGCCAGCAGCCGAACGACTAGCGGGGGAGAGACCCAGTACTTC
cdr3_length: 14; j_call: TRBJ1-3; clone_size: -; d_call: -; v_call: TRBV12-5; cdr3_aa: CASGPGFTGNTIYF; cdr3_nt: TGTGCTAGTGGCCCCGGATTTACTGGAAACACCATATATTTT
cdr3_length: 14; j_call: TRBJ1-1; clone_size: few; d_call: -; v_call: TRBV3-1; cdr3_aa: CASSQGTVNTEAFF; cdr3_nt: TGTGCCAGCAGCCAAGGGACAGTGAACACTGAAGCTTTCTTT
cdr3_length: 10; j_call: TRBJ2-7; clone_size: once; d_call: -; v_call: TRBV6-2/TRBV6-3; cdr3_aa: CAAATYEQYF; cdr3_nt: TGTGCCGCCGCAACCTACGAGCAGTACTTC
cdr3_length: 14; j_call: TRBJ1-3; clone_size: -; d_call: TRBD1; v_call: TRBV15; cdr3_aa: CATKPGQGAYTIYF; cdr3_nt: TGTGCCACCAAGCCCGGACAGGGGGCATACACCATATATTTT
cdr3_length: 13; j_call: TRBJ2-3; clone_size: -; d_call: TRBD1; v_call: TRBV7-8; cdr3_aa: CASSADRGNTQYF; cdr3_nt: TGTGCCAGCAGCGCGGACAGGGGCAATACGCAGTATTTT